Listed below are T cell receptor beta chains from one sample, sequenced in a study of blood T cell repertoires in COVID-19. Assay: immunoSEQ multiplex PCR; the TCRdb copy retains only in-frame clones and omits some. This sample has some 190,000 clones, with about four fifths found just once. The sample comprised peripheral blood. These receptors originate from a woman in her seventies with active or convalescent COVID-19. Each CDR3 is given with its conserved first and last residue. Fields, in order: D gene, J gene, V gene, clone size, CDR3 DNA, CDR3 protein. D genes are given only for firm matches. Rows give clone size only sometimes, using once, few, many, or a class for an expanded clone.

D gene: -
J gene: TRBJ1-5
V gene: TRBV3-1/TRBV3-2
clone size: many
CDR3 DNA: TGTGCCAGCAGCCAAGCTGATGCAATCAGGCCCCAGCATTTT
CDR3 protein: CASSQADAIRPQHF

D gene: -
J gene: TRBJ2-1
V gene: TRBV9
clone size: -
CDR3 DNA: TGTGCCAGCAGCGTAATCCCCAATTCCTACAATGAGCAGTTCTTC
CDR3 protein: CASSVIPNSYNEQFF

D gene: TRBD2
J gene: TRBJ2-3
V gene: TRBV9
clone size: few
CDR3 DNA: TGTGCCAGCAGCCCTAAAGGACTAGCGGGATTCACAGATACGCAGTATTTT
CDR3 protein: CASSPKGLAGFTDTQYF

D gene: -
J gene: TRBJ2-3
V gene: TRBV11-1
clone size: few
CDR3 DNA: TGTGCCAGCAGCTTATCCCGGGGAACAGATACGCAGTATTTT
CDR3 protein: CASSLSRGTDTQYF

D gene: -
J gene: TRBJ1-4
V gene: TRBV5-1
clone size: -
CDR3 DNA: TGCGCCAGCAGCTTGGCCCCCGGGACAGAAAAACTGTTTTTT
CDR3 protein: CASSLAPGTEKLFF

D gene: -
J gene: TRBJ2-1
V gene: TRBV28
clone size: -
CDR3 DNA: TGTGCCAGCAGTTTTGGGCCCATCAATGAGCAGTTCTTC
CDR3 protein: CASSFGPINEQFF

D gene: -
J gene: TRBJ2-3
V gene: TRBV28
clone size: -
CDR3 DNA: TGTGCCAGCAGTGCCACGGGTGGGTACACAGATACGCAGTATTTT
CDR3 protein: CASSATGGYTDTQYF

D gene: TRBD1
J gene: TRBJ1-2
V gene: TRBV18
clone size: -
CDR3 DNA: TGTGCCAGCTCACCCCCCGAGGACAGGGTCAACTATGGCTACACCTTC
CDR3 protein: CASSPPEDRVNYGYTF

D gene: -
J gene: TRBJ2-7
V gene: TRBV5-1
clone size: -
CDR3 DNA: TGCGCCAGCAGCACCCGACAGATTCTTCCCTACGAGCAGTACTTC
CDR3 protein: CASSTRQILPYEQYF

D gene: -
J gene: TRBJ2-5
V gene: TRBV7-6
clone size: -
CDR3 DNA: TGTGCCAGCAGCTTAGATGTGGGGGGGCCCCAGGAGACCCAGTACTTC
CDR3 protein: CASSLDVGGPQETQYF

D gene: -
J gene: TRBJ1-1
V gene: TRBV30
clone size: -
CDR3 DNA: TGTGCCTGGAAGCCGGGAGGGGACACTGAAGCTTTCTTT
CDR3 protein: CAWKPGGDTEAFF

D gene: TRBD2
J gene: TRBJ2-1
V gene: TRBV7-3
clone size: -
CDR3 DNA: TGTGCCAGCAGCCGGACCCCCCTAGCGGGACGGCACAATGAGCAGTTCTTC
CDR3 protein: CASSRTPLAGRHNEQFF